This entry lists 8 T cell receptor beta chains sequenced from one sample in a study of blood T cell repertoires in COVID-19. The repertoire was sequenced with immunoSEQ multiplex PCR; TCRdb's copy has only in-frame clones and lacks some. The sample contains approximately 300,000 clones, about nine tenths of which appear only once. Sample: peripheral blood. All receptors derive from a woman aged 25 to 45 with COVID-19, enrolled during active disease.

This clone has just a few counts. The J gene is TRBJ1-1, the V gene TRBV7-9; D is unclear. From germline, CDR1 is SEHNR and CDR2 FQNEAQ (reference sequence). The CDR3 is 16 amino acids. V was cut by 4 bases and J by 0 bases, with 15 bases left in between. The CDR3 protein is CASSSDIEAMNTEAFF. The CDR3 coding sequence is TGTGCCAGCAGCTCTGACATCGAAGCAATGAACACTGAAGCTTTCTTT. The full variable domain, its missing parts supplied by reference TRBV7-9 and TRBJ1-1, is DTGVSQNPRHKITKRGQNVTFRCDPISEHNRLYWYRQTLGQGPEFLTYFQNEAQLEKSRLLSDRFSAERPKGSFSTLEIQRTEQGDSAMYLCASSSDIEAMNTEAFFGQGTRLTVV.

V gene TRBV2 combines with J gene TRBJ1-4, with a possible D match to TRBD1 (6 bases). This CDR3 region has 13 residues. V lost 8 bases and J 5 bases, leaving 12 bases between the germline ends. Germline lookup yields CDR1 SNHLY and CDR2 FYNNEI. The CDR3 spells CASHGQINEKLFF. CDR3 nucleotides: TGTGCCAGCCACGGACAGATCAATGAAAAACTGTTTTTT.

The chain combines TRBV5-1 with TRBJ2-3, with 7 bases matching TRBD1. CDR1 is SGHRS, CDR2 YFSETQ, per germline. The junction had 8 bases not matched to a gene; V was cut back by 0 bases and J by 4 bases. The CDR3 sequence is 16 residues long. DNA of the CDR3: TGCGCCAGCAGCTTGGACTACAGGGGTATTGCAGATACGCAGTATTTT. This translates into CASSLDYRGIADTQYF.

The chain employs TRBV21-1 and TRBJ1-6; the table's TRBD1 call for D was not verified on the DNA. TRBV21-1 is noted as a pseudogene. The CDR3 is 15 amino acids. The chain's CDR3 is CASSTRPRGDSPLHF. The CDR3 coding sequence is TGTGCCAGCAGCACACGACCCAGGGGGGATTCACCCCTCCACTTT.

The genes are TRBV7-6 and TRBJ1-6; 10 positions agree with TRBD1. The CDR3 is 16 residues long. After removal of 0 bases from V and 9 bases from J, the junction contained 5 bases not matched to a gene. Looked up from germline, CDR1 is SGHVS and CDR2 is FNYEAQ. The CDR3 sequence is CASSLAPGTGVSPLHF. The CDR3 region has the DNA TGTGCCAGCAGCTTAGCCCCCGGGACAGGGGTTTCACCCCTCCACTTT. Variable domain in full (rest from reference TRBV7-6 and TRBJ1-6): GAGVSQSPRYKVTKRGQDVALRCDPISGHVSLYWYRQALGQGPEFLTYFNYEAQQDKSGLPNDRFSAERPEGSISTLTIQRTEQRDSAMYRCASSLAPGTGVSPLHFGNGTRLTVT.

This chain joins TRBV11-2 and TRBJ2-5; unclear D gene. The germline V gene has CDR1 SGHAT and CDR2 FQNNGV. The CDR3 consists of 14 residues. Trimming stripped 8 bases from V and 5 bases from J, with 18 bases between. In DNA, the CDR3 is TGTGCCAGCGCCTCAAACGGAGCCGGCGAGACCCAGTACTTC. It is translated as CASASNGAGETQYF. Using reference TRBV11-2 and TRBJ2-5 for the parts outside the CDR3, the full variable domain is EAGVAQSPRYKIIEKRQSVAFWCNPISGHATLYWYQQILGQGPKLLIQFQNNGVVDDSQLPKDRFSAERLKGVDSTLKIQPAKLEDSAVYLCASASNGAGETQYFGPGTRLLVL.

The chain employs TRBV28 and TRBJ1-5; 10 bases align to TRBD1. In germline, CDR1 is MDHEN, CDR2 SYDVKM. This CDR3 has 15 residues. Trimming at V came to 5 bases and at J to 7 bases, leaving 8 bases not matched to a gene. The CDR3 is CASSPGTGVSQPQHF. CDR3 DNA sequence: TGTGCCAGCAGTCCGGGGACAGGGGTCAGCCAGCCCCAGCATTTT.

The rearrangement links TRBV7-6 to TRBJ2-5; no definite D call. Germline values: CDR1 SGHVS, CDR2 FNYEAQ. V was clipped by 2 bases and J by 4 bases, with 8 bases between them. The CDR3 extends over 13 amino acids. In nucleotides, the CDR3 is TGTGCCAGCAGCTTATTTTCGGGAGAGACCCAGTACTTC. Protein product: CASSLFSGETQYF.